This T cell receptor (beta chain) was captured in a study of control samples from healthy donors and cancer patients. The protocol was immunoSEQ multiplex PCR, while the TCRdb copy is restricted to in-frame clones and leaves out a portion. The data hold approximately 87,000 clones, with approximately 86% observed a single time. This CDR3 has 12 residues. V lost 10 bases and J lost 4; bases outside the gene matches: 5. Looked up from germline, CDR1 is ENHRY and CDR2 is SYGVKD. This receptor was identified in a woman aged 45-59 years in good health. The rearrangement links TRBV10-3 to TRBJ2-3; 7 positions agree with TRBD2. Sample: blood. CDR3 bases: TGTGCCAGTGGGACTAACTCAGATACGCAGTATTTT. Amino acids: CASGTNSDTQYF.